Sequencing of this T cell receptor beta chain was carried out in a study of beta chain features in type 1 diabetes. The study, taken as a whole, reports: Among patients with Type 1 diabetes, TCRB CDR3s were moderately but significantly shorter in every one of the four CD4+ subsets. Junctions at VDJ sites from type 1 diabetes patients had fewer insertions and more deletions.

About 120 mL of blood, on average, came from one heparinised draw per donor. CDR1 is SGHRS and CDR2 is YFSETQ in the germline V gene. Trimming pared 6 bases from V and 1 base from J, leaving 12 bases between. The CDR3 covers 14 residues. This clone was recorded a few times. Its antigen is not identified. The entirety of the isolated RNA underwent reverse transcription, so expressed TCRB transcripts were sequenced. Profiling relied on immunoSEQ multiplex PCR, and the TCRdb table lists in-frame clones only, not all of them. The sample carries hundreds of thousands of clones, roughly 31% recorded once. V usage is TRBV5-1 and J usage is TRBJ2-3; D gene ambiguous. Sequencing was done on a sample of naive CD4+ T cells from blood. This TCR came from a young man in good health. The CDR3 region is CASTLSAGTDTQYF. CDR3 DNA sequence: TGCGCCAGCACCCTAAGCGCGGGCACAGATACGCAGTATTTT.